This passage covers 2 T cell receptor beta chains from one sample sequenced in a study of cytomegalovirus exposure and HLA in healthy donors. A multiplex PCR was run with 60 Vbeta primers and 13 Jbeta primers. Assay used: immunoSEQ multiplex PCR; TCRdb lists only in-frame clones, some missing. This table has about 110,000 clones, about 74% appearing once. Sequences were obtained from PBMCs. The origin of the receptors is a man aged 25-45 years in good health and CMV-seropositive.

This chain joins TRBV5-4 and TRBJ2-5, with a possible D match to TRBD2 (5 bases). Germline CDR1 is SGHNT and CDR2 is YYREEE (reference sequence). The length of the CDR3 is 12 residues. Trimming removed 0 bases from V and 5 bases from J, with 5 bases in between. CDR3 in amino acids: CASSLGRETQYF. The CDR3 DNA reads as TGTGCCAGCAGCTTGGGGAGGGAGACCCAGTACTTC.

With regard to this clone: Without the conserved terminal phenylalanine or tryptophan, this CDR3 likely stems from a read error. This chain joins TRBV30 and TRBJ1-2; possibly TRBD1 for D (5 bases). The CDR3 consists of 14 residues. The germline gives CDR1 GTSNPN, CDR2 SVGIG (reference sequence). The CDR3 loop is CAWAGQGRSYSYTL. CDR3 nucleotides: TGTGCCTGGGCGGGGCAGGGAAGGAGCTATAGCTACACCCTC.